The present entry profiles one TCR beta chain with its context. No cognate antigen has been identified for it. The data were obtained in a study of monozygotic twins with inflammatory bowel disease (dated by TCRdb to between 2018 and 2021). At the level of the whole study: The full study comprised around 28 monozygotic twin pairs: nine German pairs (four IBD-concordant, five IBD-discordant) and 19 IBD-discordant Danish pairs. Within discordant pairs, disease-associated traits were sought mainly by comparing IBD patients with their genetically identical healthy co-twins. Each individual had, on average, about 151 000 unique TCRalpha sequences and 181 000 unique TCRbeta sequences available for analysis.

Receptors were amplified or captured by 5' RACE. For each TCR library, roughly 3,600 ng of total RNA was used. cDNA was synthesized with SMARTScribe reverse transcriptase in eight separate reactions per sample. During cDNA synthesis, template switching was used to introduce unique molecular identifiers that contained a 6-nucleotide sample barcode. Two nested PCRs of roughly 15 and 9 cycles amplified the TCRalpha and TCRbeta cDNA, and bead purification followed each PCR. Before amplification, the cDNA was both treated with uracil DNA-glycosylase and purified with the QIAquick PCR purification kit. The second PCR added Illumina TruSeq-compatible adapters along with sample-specific barcodes. TapeStation and Qubit were used to check library quality and concentration, and 4 to 6 ng of each library went into the pool. Sequencing of the pooled libraries was done on an Illumina HiSeq2500 single-index Rapid Run using custom sequencing primers and 2 x 100 bp reads. The source study handled its data this way. MiGEC version 1.2.6 was used for UMI-based consensus assembly, which corrected PCR and sequencing errors. MiXCR version 2.1.1 was used to carry out V(D)J alignment, clonotype assembly and CDR3 extraction. To normalise gene usage, clonotype sharing and MAIT/NKT TCR abundance, the top 1000, 10 000 and 20 000 clonotypes in each sample were analysed. Diversity was computed as the inverse Simpson index with the vegan R package after downsampling to 27 000 UMIs. Statistical testing used paired Mann-Whitney U tests on the discordant twin pairs and applied Benjamini-Hochberg correction for multiple testing. Following TCRdb reprocessing, every CDR3 protein sequence forms one entry, and DNA is not provided. The V and J calls and clone size are TCRdb's, not the authors'. This specimen's table enumerates roughly 160,000 distinct CDR3 sequences. Of the sample, 2.4% falls within the top ten clones.

An approximately 2.5 ml peripheral blood sample was drawn into PAXgene tubes per donor and stored at -80°C. Without T cell sorting, total RNA was isolated from whole blood using the PAXgene blood miRNA kit on an automated QIAcube. Deep TCRalpha and TCRbeta repertoire profiling with unique molecular barcoding was performed on peripheral blood of monozygotic twin pairs concordant or discordant for inflammatory bowel disease. For every twin pair, smoking habits were documented, and each individual was categorised as a current, former or never smoker. The CDR3 goes from the cysteine to the phenylalanine over 13 residues. No DNA sequence was recorded. Broad study findings and their caveats: No difference in repertoire similarity was observed between concordant and discordant twins, possibly owing to limited statistical power. A decrease in TCRbeta repertoire diversity, as measured by inverse Simpson index, was observed in IBD patients compared with their healthy co-twins. The analysis was unable to tell different T cell subtypes apart. The results gave no support for a single strong signal or clonotype linked to IBD. Because patients received different immunosuppressive treatments, the repertoires may have picked up extra background noise and variability between individuals. IBD patients shared fewer clonotypes with other individuals than healthy twins did, most markedly in patients showing signs of disease activity.

Sequenced sample: blood. The receptor comes from a human donor with ulcerative colitis or Crohn's disease, or a healthy co-twin of an affected twin (not recorded which). Recombination connected TRBV12-3 or TRBV12-4 to TRBJ1-2; TCRdb calls TRBD1, which cannot be checked without DNA. The CDR3 corresponds to CASSRGQGYGYTF.